This T cell receptor beta chain was profiled in a study of cytotoxic CD8 clonotypes in ibrutinib-treated CLL. As concerns this clone: What it binds is unknown.

The CDR3 runs 13 residues. CDR1 SQVTM and CDR2 ANQGSEA come from the germline V gene. V lost 7 bases and J lost 4; bases outside the gene matches: 7. Cryopreserved PBMCs provided around 1.9 micrograms of genomic DNA for the TCR beta libraries. Clones were read by immunoSEQ multiplex PCR, and TCRdb kept only the in-frame ones, dropping some. This sample has 150,000 or so clones, with under 90% found just once. General study findings and limits: With treatment, public clonotypes, which were uncommon, either contracted or remained stable. The clonality went up when patients responded to ibrutinib and dropped back toward baseline at progression.

Material: PBMCs, obtained after 24 months of ibrutinib treatment. The V and J genes are TRBV29-1 and TRBJ1-1; 9 nucleotides align to TRBD1. This sequence was found in a human donor with chronic lymphocytic leukemia. The CDR3 nucleotides read TGCAGCGCCGGGACAGGGTGGGGCACTGAAGCTTTCTTT. Amino acids: CSAGTGWGTEAFF.